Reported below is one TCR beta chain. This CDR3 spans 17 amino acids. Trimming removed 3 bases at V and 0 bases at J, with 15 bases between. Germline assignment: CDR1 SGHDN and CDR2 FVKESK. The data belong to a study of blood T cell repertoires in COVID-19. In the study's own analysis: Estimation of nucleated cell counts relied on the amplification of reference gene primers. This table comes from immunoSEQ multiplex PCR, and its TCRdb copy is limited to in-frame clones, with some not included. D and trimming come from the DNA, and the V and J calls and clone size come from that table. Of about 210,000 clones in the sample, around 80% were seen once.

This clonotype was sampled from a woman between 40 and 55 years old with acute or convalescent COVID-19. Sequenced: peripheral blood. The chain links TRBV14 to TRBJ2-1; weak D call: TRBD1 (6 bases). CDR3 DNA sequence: TGTGCCAGCAGCCATATAGGAACAGGGAGCTCCTACAATGAGCAGTTCTTC. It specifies CASSHIGTGSSYNEQFF.